The 4 T cell receptor beta chains below all came from one sample that was sequenced in a study of OX40 agonist ivuxolimab in advanced cancers. Sequencing was performed with immunoSEQ multiplex PCR; in TCRdb, only in-frame clones are kept and a portion is missing. The sample yields about 79,000 clones, around 82% seen once. Specimen: CD4+ or CD8+ T cells sorted from blood, collected in a trial of the OX40 agonist ivuxolimab. Receptors were obtained from an adult with an advanced solid tumor such as melanoma, head and neck, liver or kidney cancer.

The V call is TRBV11-2, the J call TRBJ1-5, with D possibly TRBD1 on 5 matching bases. CDR3 length equals 13 residues. The V gene's germline CDR1 is SGHAT and CDR2 FQNNGV. Deletions cut 4 bases from V and 7 bases from J, with 11 bases between. The CDR3 bases are TGTGCCAGCAGCTCCGGCAGGGACCAGCCCCAGCATTTT. It yields the protein CASSSGRDQPQHF.

This clone was seen only once. This sequence joins TRBV28 and TRBJ2-1; the match to TRBD1 covers 10 bases. V shed 1 base and J 8 bases; nucleotides not matched to a gene: 11. CDR3 size: 17 residues. The germline V gene has CDR1 MDHEN and CDR2 SYDVKM. The CDR3 reads CASSLSVRDRGIYEQFF. The CDR3 coding sequence is TGTGCCAGCAGTTTATCCGTCCGGGACAGGGGAATTTATGAGCAGTTCTTC.

The chain has TRBV30 and TRBJ1-1; D is undetermined. The CDR3 contains 13 residues. In germline, CDR1 is GTSNPN, CDR2 SVGIG (reference sequence). V lost 0 bases to trimming and J lost 4 bases, with 9 bases between them. The CDR3 spells CAWSVSRATEAFF. Written as DNA, the CDR3 is TGTGCCTGGAGTGTATCCCGGGCCACTGAAGCTTTCTTT. Combining the CDR3 with reference TRBV30 and TRBJ1-1 gives the whole variable domain SQTIHQWPATLVQPVGSPLSLECTVEGTSNPNLYWYRQAAGRGLQLLFYSVGIGQISSEVPQNLSASRPQDRQFILSSKKLLLSDSGFYLCAWSVSRATEAFFGQGTRLTVV.

The V gene is TRBV2, the J gene TRBJ1-2; TRBD1 matches 7 bases. The germline V gene has CDR1 SNHLY and CDR2 FYNNEI. After removal of 8 bases from V and 2 bases from J, the junction contained 5 bases not matched to a gene. There are 13 residues in the CDR3. The CDR3 is CASSRDSNYGYTF. CDR3 sequence (DNA): TGTGCCAGCTCCCGGGACAGCAACTATGGCTACACCTTC.